What follows are 18 T cell receptor beta chains derived from one specimen sequenced in a study of identical twins listed by TCRdb under 2016. The library was obtained by 5' RACE. This sample was sequenced with an Illumina HiSeq 2000. TCRdb redid the processing of the public reads, applying fastp at Q25 and MiXCR, and retained in-frame beta chains. Every entry covers one CDR3 protein and lists the most common genes and DNA from its rows. A total of some 460,000 distinct CDR3 sequences appear in this sample, 11% to 15% of them only once. The top ten clones comprise about 0.53% of the sample. These data also formed part of another study, on yellow fever vaccine responses in identical twins.

Sequences were obtained from CD4+ T cells sorted from blood. The receptors shown here come from a woman aged 18 to 35 in good health.

The CDR3 loop is CASSWTPHEQYF. In DNA form, the CDR3 reads TGCGCCAGCAGCTGGACTCCTCACGAGCAGTACTTC. The chain links TRBV5-1 to TRBJ2-7; possibly TRBD2 for D (5 bases). Germline-derived CDR1 and CDR2 are SGHRS and YFSETQ. Trimming cost V 3 bases and J 5 bases, with 9 bases left between them. The CDR3 runs to 12 residues.

V gene TRBV2 combines with J gene TRBJ2-4; 8 nucleotides line up with TRBD1. Germline V gives CDR1 SNHLY, CDR2 FYNNEI. The trim removed 1 base at V and 8 bases at J, leaving 7 bases unmatched. The CDR3 runs to 15 residues. This chain's CDR3 is CASSEGLGQGYIQYF. The CDR3 nucleotides are TGTGCCAGCAGTGAAGGTCTCGGACAGGGATACATTCAGTACTTC.

This chain uses TRBV20-1 with TRBJ1-5; D remains unclear. Trimming cost V 3 bases and J 0 bases, with 9 bases left between them. The CDR3 extends over 14 amino acids. The germline V gene encodes CDR1 DFQATT and CDR2 SNEGSKA (reference sequence). The CDR3 bases are TGCAGTGCTAGTACCGAAAATAGCAATCAGCCCCAGCATTTT. Encoded protein: CSASTENSNQPQHF.

The rearrangement uses TRBV12-3 or TRBV12-4 and TRBJ1-4; weak D call: TRBD1 (6 bases). The germline V and J ends were trimmed by 8 bases and 5 bases, with 12 bases remaining between them. This CDR3 has 13 amino acids. The CDR3 region is CASGADRNEKLFF. The CDR3 nucleotides are TGTGCCAGCGGGGCCGACAGGAATGAAAAACTGTTTTTT.

The chain carries TRBV20-1 and TRBJ1-1; 8 bases map to TRBD1. Germline V lookup: CDR1 DFQATT, CDR2 SNEGSKA (reference sequence). The CDR3 loop spans 15 amino acids. The V segment lost 3 bases and the J segment 4 bases; nucleotides outside the gene matches: 10. The CDR3 DNA follows: TGCAGTGCTAGGCGGACAGGGTGGGCAGGCACTGAAGCTTTCTTT. Translated, it gives CSARRTGWAGTEAFF.

In the case of this clonotype: One end of the junction fails to match germline, which may point to a read error. The gene calls are TRBV7-2 and TRBJ2-5, with D perhaps TRBD2 (6 bases). CDR1 and CDR2 (germline): SGHTA, FQGNSA. The CDR3 has 11 residues. CDR3 protein: CASSLAGLQIF. The CDR3 nucleotides read TGTGCCAGCAGCTTGGCCGGACTACAGATCTTC. The full variable domain, with the rest looked up from reference TRBV7-2 and TRBJ2-5, is GAGVSQSPSNKVTEKGKDVELRCDPISGHTALYWYRQSLGQGLEFLIYFQGNSAPDKSGLPSDRFSAERTGGSVSTLTIQRTQQEDSAVYLCASSLAGLQIFGPGTRLLVL.

This chain links TRBV11-2 with TRBJ2-3; 9 bases match TRBD2. The germline CDR1 and CDR2 sequences are SGHAT and FQNNGV. The length of the CDR3 is 16 residues. Trimming cost V 5 bases and J 6 bases; bases outside gene matches: 12. CDR3 DNA sequence: TGTGCCAGCAGCCGAACCGGGCGGGAGGGCCGGGATACGCAGTATTTT. Amino acid sequence: CASSRTGREGRDTQYF.

The chain employs TRBV18 and TRBJ2-3; D not resolved. Trimming took off 5 bases at V and 5 bases at J, with 23 bases between the two ends. CDR1 is KGHSH and CDR2 is LQKENI in the germline V gene. The CDR3 runs 17 residues. The chain's CDR3 is CASSNLARSAVGDTQYF. The DNA for the CDR3 is TGTGCCAGCTCAAACCTCGCTAGGTCGGCGGTTGGAGATACGCAGTATTTT.

This clonotype appeared a few times. This chain links TRBV7-2 with TRBJ2-6; D uncertain. The length of the CDR3 is 14 residues. The V end was cut by 1 base, the J end by 2 bases, with 3 bases between. Germline loops: CDR1 SGHTA, CDR2 FQGNSA. The CDR3 here is CASSLETGANVLTF. DNA for the CDR3: TGTGCCAGCAGCTTAGAGACTGGGGCCAACGTCCTGACTTTC.

Only a few counts were recorded for this clonotype. This chain joins TRBV10-2 and TRBJ1-2; D not certain. CDR1 is WSHSY, CDR2 SAAADI, per germline. The CDR3 contains 14 residues. V lost 2 bases and J 5 bases, leaving 12 bases between the germline ends. Written as DNA, the CDR3 is TGCGCCAGCAGTGAGCTCTTTATCGAATATGGCTACACCTTC. Encoded protein: CASSELFIEYGYTF.

This clonotype was seen ten or more times. The chain couples TRBV7-9 to TRBJ2-7, with 14 bases fitting TRBD2. CDR1 is SEHNR, CDR2 FQNEAQ, per germline (reference sequence). J was trimmed by 4 bases and V by 5 bases; bases with no gene match: 4. CDR3 length: 15 residues. The CDR3 here is CASSPGTSGRYEQYF. The CDR3 nucleotides are TGTGCCAGCAGCCCCGGGACTAGCGGGAGATACGAGCAGTACTTC.

This chain uses TRBV7-9 with TRBJ2-3; D is perhaps TRBD2 (6 bases). Between the trimmed V and J ends, which lost 7 bases and 3 bases, there was a span of 20 bases. The CDR3 is made up of 16 amino acids. Germline V CDR1 and CDR2: SEHNR, FQNEAQ (reference sequence). The CDR3 DNA reads TGTGCCAGCACCAACCGGGACTTGGAGGGGACAGATACGCAGTATTTT. Protein product: CASTNRDLEGTDTQYF.

The chain recombines TRBV4-3 with TRBJ2-1; 12 bases are a match to TRBD1. CDR1 is LGHNA, CDR2 YSLEER, per germline. CDR3 length: 16 amino acids. The V segment lost 3 bases and the J segment 10 bases; nucleotides outside the gene matches: 10. CDR3 sequence reads: CASSQRTGTGGNEQFF. Here the CDR3 DNA reads TGCGCCAGCAGCCAGCGGACCGGGACAGGGGGCAACGAGCAGTTCTTC.

The chain carries TRBV19 and TRBJ2-1; tentative D call: TRBD2 (5 bases). V shed 10 bases and J shed 9 bases, with 19 bases lying between them. The CDR3 is made up of 13 amino acids. The germline V gene has CDR1 LNHDA and CDR2 SQIVND (reference sequence). CDR3: CATQLLGASEQFF. The CDR3 coding sequence is TGTGCCACTCAACTCTTGGGAGCCTCTGAGCAGTTCTTC. Based on the CDR3 plus reference TRBV19 and TRBJ2-1, the full variable domain is DGGITQSPKYLFRKEGQNVTLSCEQNLNHDAMYWYRQDPGQGLRLIYYSQIVNDFQKGDIAEGYSVSREKKESFPLTVTSAQKNPTAFYLCATQLLGASEQFFGPGTRLTVL.

The chain recombines TRBV7-2 with TRBJ2-3; 8 bases map to TRBD1. Germline V lookup: CDR1 SGHTA, CDR2 FQGNSA. Trimming took 5 bases from V and 2 from J; bases not matched to a gene: 9. The CDR3 spans 16 residues. The CDR3 coding sequence is TGTGCCAGCAGCAAAAAGGGGCAGGGGGCCACAGATACGCAGTATTTT. This sequence encodes CASSKKGQGATDTQYF.

This chain connects TRBV20-1 to TRBJ2-1, with 8 bases that match TRBD2. J gave up 6 bases and V 3 bases, and 7 bases lay outside the gene matches. The CDR3 loop spans 14 amino acids. Germline values: CDR1 DFQATT, CDR2 SNEGSKA (reference sequence). The CDR3 loop is CSASGLARFNEQFF. The CDR3 region has the DNA TGCAGTGCTAGCGGACTAGCTCGGTTCAATGAGCAGTTCTTC.

The chain links TRBV11-1 to TRBJ1-1, with TRBD1 as a possible D gene (5 bases). This CDR3 region has 17 residues. CDR1 and CDR2 (germline): SGHAT, FQDESV (reference sequence). The ends were cut back, 5 bases at V and 1 base at J, with 20 bases in the middle. For the CDR3, the DNA is TGTGCCAGCAGCCGATTTAAGACGGGACGGGCGAACACTGAAGCTTTCTTT. As protein: CASSRFKTGRANTEAFF.

This clonotype turned up a few times. The V gene is TRBV20-1, the J gene TRBJ2-2, with TRBD1 matching 7 bases. The CDR3 sequence is 16 residues long. The germline V gene encodes CDR1 DFQATT and CDR2 SNEGSKA (reference sequence). The V and J ends lost 5 bases and 7 bases, in that order; junction bases with no gene match: 16. The CDR3 region has the DNA TGCAGTGCTGCCAGTGCGCAGGGGGAAAGTGTCGGGGAGCTGTTTTTT. It codes for CSAASAQGESVGELFF.